The 3 T cell receptor beta chains given below trace back to one sample, sequenced in a study of blood T cell repertoires in COVID-19. Only in-frame clones appear in the TCRdb table, and some are missing; sequencing was by immunoSEQ multiplex PCR. This table has 300,000 to 450,000 clones, around 87% appearing once. Sequenced material: peripheral blood. The receptors shown here come from a woman in her 30s with COVID-19, enrolled during active disease.

This rearrangement joins TRBV11-2 to TRBJ2-5, with D maybe TRBD2 (6 bases). The CDR3 sequence is 15 residues long. Trimming removed 1 base at V and 2 bases at J, with 11 bases between. CDR1 and CDR2 from the germline V gene are SGHAT and FQNNGV. CDR3 loop: CASSLVPGRQETQYF. The CDR3 DNA reads as TGTGCCAGCAGCTTAGTTCCGGGGAGGCAAGAGACCCAGTACTTC.

The CDR3 coding sequence is TGTGCCTGGAGCCCAACCGGGACAGGGGGCCACGAGCAGTACTTC. Translated, it gives CAWSPTGTGGHEQYF. The gene calls are TRBV30 and TRBJ2-7, with TRBD1 identical over 12 bases. Germline CDR1 is GTSNPN and CDR2 is SVGIG (reference sequence). With 3 bases clipped from V and 5 bases from J, the junction kept 8 bases outside the gene matches. This CDR3 is built from 15 residues.

V gene TRBV28 combines with J gene TRBJ2-1, with TRBD2 matching 10 bases. V was clipped by 8 bases and J by 7 bases; unmatched bases: 5. Germline loops: CDR1 MDHEN, CDR2 SYDVKM. The CDR3 runs to 13 residues. The CDR3 DNA reads TGTGCCAGCCGGGCTAGCGGGAGTAATGAGCAGTTCTTC. It encodes CASRASGSNEQFF.